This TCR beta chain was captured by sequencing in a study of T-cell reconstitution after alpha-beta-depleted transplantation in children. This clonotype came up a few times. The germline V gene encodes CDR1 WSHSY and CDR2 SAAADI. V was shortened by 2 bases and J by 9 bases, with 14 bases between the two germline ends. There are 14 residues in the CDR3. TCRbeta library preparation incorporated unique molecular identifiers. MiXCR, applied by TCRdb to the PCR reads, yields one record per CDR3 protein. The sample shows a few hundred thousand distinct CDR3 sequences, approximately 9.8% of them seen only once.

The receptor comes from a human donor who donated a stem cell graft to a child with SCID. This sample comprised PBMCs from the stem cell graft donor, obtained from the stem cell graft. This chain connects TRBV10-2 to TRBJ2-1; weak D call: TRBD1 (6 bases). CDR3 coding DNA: TGCGCCAGCAGTGAGAGGTGGGGGCTGGGTGAGCAGTTCTTC. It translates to CASSERWGLGEQFF.